The subject of this entry is one T cell receptor (beta chain). Data came from immunoSEQ multiplex PCR; TCRdb stores just in-frame clones and leaves some out. There are around 140,000 clones in the sample; roughly 89% occur only once, and less than 5.5% lies in the top ten. The data derive from a study of blood T cell repertoires in COVID-19. This CDR3 has 16 residues. CDR1 is MDHEN, CDR2 SYDVKM, per germline. Losses at the gene ends were 2 bases for V and 2 bases for J; bases not matched to a gene: 6. V usage is TRBV28 and J usage is TRBJ1-5; TRBD1 aligns across 7 bases. Sequencing was performed on PBMCs or T cells enriched from blood (not recorded which). The receptor's source is a man aged 45 to 65 who had recovered from COVID-19. The CDR3 loop is CASSLPQGWGNQPQHF. The CDR3 nucleotides are TGTGCCAGCAGTTTACCACAGGGGTGGGGCAATCAGCCCCAGCATTTT.